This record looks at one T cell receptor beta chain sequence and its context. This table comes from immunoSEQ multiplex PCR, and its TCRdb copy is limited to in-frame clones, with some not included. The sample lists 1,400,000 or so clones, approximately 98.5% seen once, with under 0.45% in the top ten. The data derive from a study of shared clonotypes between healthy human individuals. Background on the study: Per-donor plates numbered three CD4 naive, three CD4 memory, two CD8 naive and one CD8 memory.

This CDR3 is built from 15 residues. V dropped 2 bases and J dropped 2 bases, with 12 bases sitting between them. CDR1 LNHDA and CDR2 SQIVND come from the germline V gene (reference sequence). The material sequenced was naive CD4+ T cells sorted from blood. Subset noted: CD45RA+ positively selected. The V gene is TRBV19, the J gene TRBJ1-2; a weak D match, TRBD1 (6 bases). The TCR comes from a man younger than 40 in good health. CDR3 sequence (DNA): TGTGCCAGTAGTATAAGTTCAGGACAGAACTATGGCTACACCTTC. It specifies CASSISSGQNYGYTF.